What follows are 5 T cell receptor beta chains derived from one specimen sequenced in a study of T cell responses to AZD1222 COVID-19 vaccine. The data were produced by immunoSEQ multiplex PCR, yet TCRdb's version contains in-frame clones alone and is incomplete. The sample holds over 100,000 clones, around 83% seen once. This specimen was peripheral blood, taken on day 0 of AZD1222 vaccination. The receptors were sampled from an adult in good health.

V usage is TRBV4-1 and J usage is TRBJ1-1; tentatively, D is TRBD1 (5 bases). V was pared by 0 bases and J by 6 bases, with 14 bases between. The CDR3 is made up of 15 amino acids. In germline, CDR1 is MGHRA, CDR2 YSYEKL. The CDR3 DNA sequence: TGCGCCAGCAGCCAAGAAAGGGGATATGGGGCTGAAGCTTTCTTT. Protein sequence: CASSQERGYGAEAFF.

Details on this clone: The junction and the germline gene differ at one end; a read error may be behind it. The same CDR3 arises from other DNA sequences in this sample as well. The gene calls are TRBV6-2 or TRBV6-3 and TRBJ2-7; D could derive from TRBD1 or TRBD2 (5 bases each). Germline values: CDR1 MNHEY, CDR2 SVGEGT. This CDR3 spans 15 amino acids. The CDR3 region is CASSDSGTASYEQYF. DNA of the CDR3: TGTGCCAGCAGTGACTCCGGGACGGCCTCCTACGAGCAGTACTTC.

The chain combines TRBV28 with TRBJ1-2; weak D call: TRBD1 (6 bases). V dropped 1 base and J dropped 8 bases, with 14 bases sitting between them. The CDR3 is 14 residues long. CDR1 MDHEN and CDR2 SYDVKM come from the germline V gene. The CDR3 protein is CASSLFVGARGYTF. As DNA, the CDR3 is TGTGCCAGCAGTTTATTTGTGGGGGCGCGAGGCTACACCTTC.

V is TRBV10-3 and J is TRBJ1-1, with D unresolved. This CDR3 region has 13 residues. Germline values: CDR1 ENHRY, CDR2 SYGVKD. Trimming left V 8 bases short and J 2 bases short, with 12 bases between. This CDR3 is CAIAGSANTEAFF. Here the CDR3 DNA reads TGTGCCATCGCCGGGAGTGCCAACACTGAAGCTTTCTTT.

The J gene is TRBJ1-1, the V gene TRBV4-3, with D tentatively TRBD1 (6 bases). Germline assignment: CDR1 LGHNA and CDR2 YSLEER. The CDR3 spans 15 residues. Trimming removed 0 bases from V and 4 bases from J, with 12 bases in between. As DNA, the CDR3 is TGCGCCAGCAGCCAAGAGGTGGGGGGCGTCACTGAAGCTTTCTTT. Protein product: CASSQEVGGVTEAFF.